The 24 T cell receptor beta chains below all came from one sample that was sequenced in a study of cytomegalovirus exposure and HLA in healthy donors. Vbeta (60) and Jbeta (13) primers were used in the PCR. Profiled with immunoSEQ multiplex PCR; TCRdb holds only in-frame clones, not every one. The table lists 150,000 to 200,000 clones, approximately 85% of them singletons. Sequenced sample: PBMCs. Every receptor here comes from a man between 18 and 29 years old in good health and CMV-seropositive.

About this clone: The junction departs from the called germline gene at one end, perhaps through a read error. The rearrangement links TRBV27 to TRBJ2-6; the D gene is possibly TRBD1 (5 bases). Germline CDR1 reads MNHEY; CDR2 reads SMNVEV (reference sequence). The CDR3 has 14 amino acids. CDR3 nucleotides: TGTGCCAGCAGGACCCGCTCTGGGGCCAACGGCCTGACTTTC. Encoded protein: CASRTRSGANGLTF.

The chain has TRBV4-3 and TRBJ2-7; D not certain. Deletions cut 2 bases from V and 2 bases from J, with 7 bases between. The CDR3 runs 13 residues. Germline assignment: CDR1 LGHNA and CDR2 YSLEER. The CDR3 loop reads CASSQQAAYEQYF. CDR3 nucleotides: TGCGCCAGCAGCCAACAAGCCGCCTACGAGCAGTACTTC.

The rearrangement links TRBV6-6 to TRBJ2-2, with D uncertain. CDR3 length: 12 residues. The germline V gene encodes CDR1 MNHNY and CDR2 SVGAGI (reference sequence). The V end lost 6 bases, the J end lost 3 bases, and 5 bases lay between the germline ends. CDR3 amino acids: CASRSDTGELFF. CDR3 DNA sequence: TGTGCCAGCAGATCTGACACCGGGGAGCTGTTTTTT.

The sample holds a few counts of this clone. The V call is TRBV4-3, the J call TRBJ2-7; 12 bases fit TRBD2. V was pared by 1 base and J by 3 bases, with 1 base of the junction left unmatched. The CDR3 totals 15 residues. Germline V lookup: CDR1 LGHNA, CDR2 YSLEER. The CDR3 region has the DNA TGCGCCAGCAGCCAAGGACTAGCGGGGGACTACGAGCAGTACTTC. It encodes CASSQGLAGDYEQYF.

This sequence joins TRBV9 and TRBJ1-6, with D possibly being TRBD1 (5 bases). V shed 4 bases and J shed 4 bases, with 12 bases lying between them. This CDR3 has 15 residues. Germline V gene lookup returns CDR1 SGDLS and CDR2 YYNGEE. CDR3 sequence (DNA): TGTGCCAGCAGCCTCTCGCAGGGTTATAATTCACCCCTCCACTTT. Its translation is CASSLSQGYNSPLHF.

The chain has TRBV4-1 and TRBJ2-7; no clear D gene. Germline values: CDR1 MGHRA, CDR2 YSYEKL. This CDR3 contains 13 residues. V lost 3 bases to trimming and J lost 3 bases, with 9 bases between them. The DNA of the CDR3 is TGCGCCAGCAGCCAGATCAATAGCTACGAGCAGTACTTC. Amino acids: CASSQINSYEQYF.

The V and J genes are TRBV28 and TRBJ2-5, with TRBD2 matching over 9 bases. The trim removed 1 base at V and 8 bases at J, leaving 8 bases unmatched. The CDR3 is 15 amino acids. From germline, CDR1 is MDHEN and CDR2 SYDVKM. The CDR3 here is CASSLSLAGHQTQYF. The CDR3 DNA sequence: TGTGCCAGCAGTTTATCTCTAGCGGGGCACCAAACCCAGTACTTC.

The chain couples TRBV7-3 to TRBJ1-5; D is unclear. The CDR3 has 13 amino acids. Trimming removed 0 bases at V and 8 bases at J, with 8 bases between. CDR1 and CDR2 from the germline V gene are SGHTA and FQGTGA. The CDR3: CASSLTVGEPQHF. In nucleotides, the CDR3 is TGTGCCAGCAGCTTAACCGTCGGGGAGCCCCAGCATTTT. Based on the CDR3 plus reference TRBV7-3 and TRBJ1-5, the full variable domain is GAGVSQTPSNKVTEKGKYVELRCDPISGHTALYWYRQSLGQGPEFLIYFQGTGAADDSGLPNDRFFAVRPEGSVSTLKIQRTERGDSAVYLCASSLTVGEPQHFGDGTRLSIL.

The sample holds one count of this clone. J is TRBJ1-6 and V is TRBV2, with 7 bases identical to TRBD1. CDR1 and CDR2 from the germline V gene are SNHLY and FYNNEI. The CDR3 runs 14 residues. The J segment lost 6 bases and the V segment lost 6 bases, leaving 5 bases of the junction unmatched. The CDR3 region has the DNA TGTGCCAGCAGCCGGGACAGATCTAATTCACCCCTCCACTTT. Its translation is CASSRDRSNSPLHF.

The V call is TRBV19, the J call TRBJ1-1; 10 bases agree with TRBD1. Per the germline V gene, CDR1 is LNHDA and CDR2 is SQIVND (reference sequence). This CDR3 has 15 residues. V shed 6 bases, J shed 5 bases, and the junction held 9 bases outside the gene matches. The CDR3 nucleotides read TGTGCCAGTAGCCCCCCCGACAGGGGGCCTACTGAAGCTTTCTTT. This translates into CASSPPDRGPTEAFF.

V usage is TRBV5-1 and J usage is TRBJ2-4; tentatively, D is TRBD1 (6 bases). The germline V and J ends were trimmed by 9 bases and 0 bases, with 22 bases remaining between them. The CDR3 is 17 amino acids. Germline V gene sequence: CDR1 SGHRS, CDR2 YFSETQ. The chain's CDR3 is CANKKLPGHQAKNIQYF. The CDR3 DNA sequence: TGCGCCAACAAGAAACTTCCGGGACACCAAGCCAAAAACATTCAGTACTTC.

V is TRBV19 and J is TRBJ1-3; D possibly corresponds to TRBD1 (6 bases). The germline V gene has CDR1 LNHDA and CDR2 SQIVND (reference sequence). CDR3 length: 14 residues. Trimming took off 4 bases at V and 1 base at J, with 8 bases between the two ends. The CDR3 sequence: CASSTQGSGNTIYF. The CDR3 region has the DNA TGTGCCAGTAGTACACAGGGATCTGGAAACACCATATATTTT. Complete variable domain (other parts from reference TRBV19 and TRBJ1-3): DGGITQSPKYLFRKEGQNVTLSCEQNLNHDAMYWYRQDPGQGLRLIYYSQIVNDFQKGDIAEGYSVSREKKESFPLTVTSAQKNPTAFYLCASSTQGSGNTIYFGEGSWLTVV.

This chain links TRBV6-5 with TRBJ2-3; 8 nucleotides line up with TRBD2. The CDR3 consists of 16 residues. In germline, CDR1 is MNHEY, CDR2 SVGAGI. V dropped 1 base and J dropped 2; count of bases not matched to a gene: 5. Here the CDR3 reads CASSYWAGGTTDTQYF. As DNA, the CDR3 is TGTGCCAGCAGTTACTGGGCGGGGGGCACCACAGATACGCAGTATTTT.

As to this clone: Relative to the germline gene, one junction end is altered; a read error may explain this. The rearrangement links TRBV7-9 to TRBJ2-5; TRBD2 aligns across 7 bases. This CDR3 is 17 amino acids long. Germline CDR1 and CDR2: SEHNR and FQNEAQ (reference sequence). DNA for the CDR3: TGCGCCAGCAGCCAACCAAGCGGGGAACATGGGTTAGAGACCCAGTACTTC. This gives the protein CASSQPSGEHGLETQYF.

This chain connects TRBV7-2 to TRBJ2-3; weak D call: TRBD2 (5 bases). Germline-derived CDR1 and CDR2 are SGHTA and FQGNSA. This CDR3 is 14 amino acids long. V gave up 7 bases and J gave up 2 bases, with 13 bases separating them. The CDR3 DNA is TGTGCCAGCAACGAAGACTACCTCACAGATACGCAGTATTTT. Translated, it gives CASNEDYLTDTQYF.

The chain links TRBV27 to TRBJ1-6; weak D call: TRBD1 (6 bases). Germline V gene sequence: CDR1 MNHEY, CDR2 SMNVEV (reference sequence). With 5 bases removed from V and 9 bases from J, the gap between germline ends came to 17 bases. The length of the CDR3 is 15 residues. In nucleotides, the CDR3 is TGTGCCAGCAGTCCGTTACAGGGATCAGGTTCACCCCTCCACTTT. The encoded protein is CASSPLQGSGSPLHF.

The chain links TRBV4-2 to TRBJ2-3, with 8 nucleotides matching TRBD2. This CDR3 is 16 amino acids long. The ends lost 4 bases at V and 0 bases at J; junction bases unmatched: 6. Germline V CDR1 and CDR2: LGHNA, YNFKEQ. CDR3 DNA sequence: TGTGCCAGCAGCCTTCACAGCGGGGGAAGCACAGATACGCAGTATTTT. Translating gives CASSLHSGGSTDTQYF.

In its sample, this clone was seen once. The chain combines TRBV6-5 with TRBJ2-7, with a tentative D call TRBD2 (5 bases). The CDR3 loop spans 12 amino acids. Germline V gives CDR1 MNHEY, CDR2 SVGAGI. The V gene lost 4 bases and the J gene lost 7 bases, with 11 bases spanning the gap. The CDR3 DNA reads as TGTGCCAGCAGTTCCCTTCGGAGGGAGCAGTACTTC. Translation gives CASSSLRREQYF.

The genes are TRBV6-5 and TRBJ1-6; TRBD1 might be the D (6 bases). From germline, CDR1 is MNHEY and CDR2 SVGAGI. This CDR3 has 15 residues. Trimming left V 6 bases short and J 9 bases short, with 18 bases between. The CDR3 DNA follows: TGTGCCAGCAGAAAAGACTCAGGGGAGAGTTCACCCCTCCACTTT. Its protein is CASRKDSGESSPLHF.

The gene calls are TRBV6-5 and TRBJ1-2, with 9 bases identical to TRBD1. Germline values: CDR1 MNHEY, CDR2 SVGAGI. The CDR3 has 14 amino acids. V gave up 6 bases and J gave up 2 bases; unmatched junction bases: 4. In DNA form, the CDR3 reads TGTGCCAGCAGGAGGACAGGGGAGAACTATGGCTACACCTTC. Protein sequence: CASRRTGENYGYTF.

The chain recombines TRBV6-4 with TRBJ2-2; the D gene is possibly TRBD2 (5 bases). The V end was cut by 6 bases, the J end by 6 bases, with 14 bases between. Germline-derived CDR1 and CDR2 are MRHNA and SNTAGT. The CDR3 length is 14 residues. CDR3 nucleotide sequence: TGTGCCAGCAGCCCCGAGGGTGAGGCCGGGGAGCTGTTTTTT. Its protein product is CASSPEGEAGELFF.

This chain joins TRBV30 and TRBJ1-1; 8 bases align to TRBD1. J gave up 5 bases and V 2 bases, and 4 bases lay outside the gene matches. The CDR3 is 13 amino acids. CDR1 is GTSNPN and CDR2 is SVGIG in the germline V gene (reference sequence). The CDR3 is CAWSPGQVTEAFF. The CDR3 nucleotides read TGTGCCTGGAGTCCGGGACAGGTTACTGAAGCTTTCTTT.

The chain is built from TRBV2 and TRBJ2-7, with a possible D match to TRBD1 (6 bases). Between the trimmed V and J ends, which lost 4 bases and 4 bases, there was a span of 11 bases. The CDR3 extends over 13 amino acids. CDR1 is SNHLY, CDR2 FYNNEI, per germline. CDR3: CASSGWQGYEQYF. DNA of the CDR3: TGTGCCAGCAGTGGGTGGCAGGGGTACGAGCAGTACTTC.

The chain has TRBV7-6 and TRBJ2-7, with TRBD2 matching 7 bases. The CDR3 contains 15 residues. Germline loops: CDR1 SGHVS, CDR2 FNYEAQ. Unmatched junction bases numbered 9, after V lost 5 bases and J lost 2 bases. Here the CDR3 reads CASSAASGLTYEQYF. CDR3 bases: TGTGCCAGCAGCGCAGCTAGCGGCTTGACCTACGAGCAGTACTTC.